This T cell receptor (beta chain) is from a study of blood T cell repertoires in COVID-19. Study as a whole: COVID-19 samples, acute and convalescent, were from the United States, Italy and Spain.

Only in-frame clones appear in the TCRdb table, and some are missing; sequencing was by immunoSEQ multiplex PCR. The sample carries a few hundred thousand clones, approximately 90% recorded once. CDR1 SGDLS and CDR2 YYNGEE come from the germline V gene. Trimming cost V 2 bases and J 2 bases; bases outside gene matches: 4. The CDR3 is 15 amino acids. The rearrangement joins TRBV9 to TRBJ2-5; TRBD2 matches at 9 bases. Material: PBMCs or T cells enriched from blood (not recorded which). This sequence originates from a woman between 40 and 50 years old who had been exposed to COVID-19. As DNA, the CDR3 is TGTGCCAGCAGCGTGCGGGGGGGCCGGCAAGAGACCCAGTACTTC. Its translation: CASSVRGGRQETQYF.